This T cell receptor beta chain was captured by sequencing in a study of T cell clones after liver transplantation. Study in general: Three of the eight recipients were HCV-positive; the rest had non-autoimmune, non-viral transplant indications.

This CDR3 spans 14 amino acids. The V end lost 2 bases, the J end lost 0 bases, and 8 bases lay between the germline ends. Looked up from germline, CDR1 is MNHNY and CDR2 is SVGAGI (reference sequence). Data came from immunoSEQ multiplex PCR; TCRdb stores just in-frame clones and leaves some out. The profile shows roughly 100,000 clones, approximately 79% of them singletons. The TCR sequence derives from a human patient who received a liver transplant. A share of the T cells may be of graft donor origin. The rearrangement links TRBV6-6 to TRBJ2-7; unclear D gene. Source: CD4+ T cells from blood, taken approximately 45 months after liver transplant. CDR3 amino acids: CASSYTVSSYEQYF. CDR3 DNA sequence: TGTGCCAGCAGTTACACGGTGAGCTCCTACGAGCAGTACTTC.